These 14 T cell receptor beta chains were sequenced from one sample in a study of shared clonotypes between healthy human individuals. Libraries were prepared by immunoSEQ multiplex PCR; TCRdb keeps only in-frame clonotypes and omits some of them. The sample includes 2 million to 2.5 million clones, less than 95% of them seen just once. The sample consisted of naive CD4+ T cells from PBMCs. The subset here: CD45RA+ positively selected. The origin of the receptors is a man between 18 and 35 years old in good health. Some clones in this sample may be carry-over from other donors' samples.

The V gene is TRBV7-2, the J gene TRBJ2-7; 10 nucleotides agree with TRBD2. The V segment lost 3 bases and the J segment 2 bases; nucleotides outside the gene matches: 4. CDR1 is SGHTA, CDR2 FQGNSA, per germline. The CDR3 loop spans 15 amino acids. The CDR3 region is CASSFSGRAPYEQYF. The CDR3 DNA sequence: TGTGCCAGCAGCTTCAGCGGGAGGGCCCCCTACGAGCAGTACTTC.

The CDR3 DNA reads TGTGCCAGCAGTGAAAGGCTCGAGGGGATTAGCAATCAGCCCCAGCATTTT. It specifies CASSERLEGISNQPQHF. The J gene is TRBJ1-5, the V gene TRBV25-1, with D tentatively TRBD1 (5 bases). V lost 2 bases and J lost 0, with 14 bases in between. Germline assignment: CDR1 MGHDK and CDR2 SYGVNS. The length of the CDR3 is 17 residues.

The chain combines TRBV19 with TRBJ2-3; 7 nucleotides align to TRBD1. This CDR3 comprises 16 residues. The germline gives CDR1 LNHDA, CDR2 SQIVND (reference sequence). The V segment lost 6 bases and the J segment 2 bases; nucleotides outside the gene matches: 11. In DNA, the CDR3 is TGTGCCAGTAGAAACCAGAACAGGGGACACACAGATACGCAGTATTTT. Protein: CASRNQNRGHTDTQYF.

This clone was detected once. The rearrangement uses TRBV18 and TRBJ1-1, with D hard to call. Germline V gene lookup returns CDR1 KGHSH and CDR2 LQKENI. The CDR3 covers 15 residues. Trimming took 3 bases from V and 5 from J, leaving 16 bases between them. CDR3 in DNA: TGTGCCAGCTCACCGCCCGCCCAATTAAGGACTGAAGCTTTCTTT. Residues: CASSPPAQLRTEAFF.

J is TRBJ2-5 and V is TRBV28; D not certain. This CDR3 contains 14 residues. V gave up 6 bases and J gave up 1 base, with 12 bases separating them. CDR1 MDHEN and CDR2 SYDVKM come from the germline V gene. The CDR3 is CASRLTQVQETQYF. CDR3 DNA: TGTGCCAGCAGGTTAACTCAGGTCCAAGAGACCCAGTACTTC.

The J gene is TRBJ1-2, the V gene TRBV19; D possibly corresponds to TRBD1 (5 bases). This CDR3 is built from 13 residues. Germline CDR1 LNHDA, CDR2 SQIVND (reference sequence). Deletions cut 9 bases from V and 0 bases from J, with 11 bases between. In nucleotides, the CDR3 is TGTGCCAGCCGTGGAGGGGCTAACTATGGCTACACCTTC. This translates into CASRGGANYGYTF. Combining the CDR3 with reference TRBV19 and TRBJ1-2 gives the whole variable domain DGGITQSPKYLFRKEGQNVTLSCEQNLNHDAMYWYRQDPGQGLRLIYYSQIVNDFQKGDIAEGYSVSREKKESFPLTVTSAQKNPTAFYLCASRGGANYGYTFGSGTRLTVV.

Comment on this clone: This sample includes further DNA sequences coding for the same CDR3. The gene calls are TRBV6-1 and TRBJ2-7; no firm D call. The CDR3 extends over 11 amino acids. With 3 bases removed from V and 3 bases from J, the gap between germline ends came to 3 bases. Germline values: CDR1 MNHNS, CDR2 SASEGT. CDR3 protein: CASSDLYEQYF. The CDR3 DNA reads as TGTGCCAGCAGTGACCTCTACGAGCAGTACTTC.

V is TRBV2 and J is TRBJ2-1, with unresolved D. V lost 0 bases and J 0 bases, leaving 6 bases between the germline ends. Germline V CDR1 and CDR2: SNHLY, FYNNEI. The CDR3 totals 15 residues. This chain's CDR3 is CASSEATVSYNEQFF. The CDR3 DNA reads as TGTGCCAGCAGTGAAGCAACTGTCTCCTACAATGAGCAGTTCTTC.

V and J are TRBV6-1 and TRBJ1-1; tentative D call: TRBD1 (6 bases). CDR3 length: 13 amino acids. CDR1 is MNHNS, CDR2 SASEGT, per germline. V was clipped by 6 bases and J by 7 bases, with 15 bases between them. CDR3 DNA sequence: TGTGCCAGCAGGACCCCGGGGGCTGGTGAAGCTTTCTTT. It specifies CASRTPGAGEAFF.

The V gene is TRBV9, the J gene TRBJ2-5; 9 bases agree with TRBD2. V shed 4 bases, J shed 9 bases, and the junction held 13 bases outside the gene matches. Germline CDR1 and CDR2: SGDLS and YYNGEE. CDR3 size: 15 residues. CDR3 amino acids: CASSLEGSSGISQYF. The CDR3 DNA reads as TGTGCCAGCAGCTTAGAGGGTTCTAGCGGGATCTCCCAGTACTTC.

Only one count was recorded for this clone. The rearrangement uses TRBV2 and TRBJ2-7; D may be TRBD1 (5 bases). Germline CDR1 and CDR2: SNHLY and FYNNEI. V was shortened by 5 bases and J by 6 bases, with 14 bases between the two germline ends. The length of the CDR3 is 13 residues. The CDR3 DNA reads as TGTGCCAGCAGTACAGACACAGGATCCGAGCAGTACTTC. Translation: CASSTDTGSEQYF.

The chain links TRBV5-1 to TRBJ2-3, with 9 bases that match TRBD1. This CDR3 has 14 residues. V dropped 4 bases and J dropped 4; count of bases not matched to a gene: 4. CDR1 and CDR2 from the germline V gene are SGHRS and YFSETQ. The CDR3 loop is CASSNTGGPDTQYF. As DNA, the CDR3 is TGCGCCAGCAGCAATACAGGGGGCCCAGATACGCAGTATTTT.

This clone came up a few times. This rearrangement joins TRBV4-2 to TRBJ2-3, with 7 bases matching TRBD2. CDR1 LGHNA and CDR2 YNFKEQ come from the germline V gene. J was trimmed by 5 bases and V by 4 bases; bases with no gene match: 15. The CDR3 consists of 17 residues. This CDR3 is CASSPLEWREQGDTQYF. For the CDR3, the DNA is TGTGCCAGCAGCCCACTGGAGTGGCGGGAGCAAGGAGATACGCAGTATTTT.

The chain is built from TRBV5-5 and TRBJ2-7; perhaps D is TRBD1 or TRBD2 (5 bases each). With 1 base removed from V and 0 bases from J, the gap between germline ends came to 17 bases. CDR3 length: 17 amino acids. Germline V gene sequence: CDR1 SGHKS, CDR2 YYEKEE (reference sequence). The CDR3 DNA follows: TGTGCCAGCAGCTTGAAGTTTCTCGCAGGGAGCTCCTACGAGCAGTACTTC. It codes for CASSLKFLAGSSYEQYF. Full variable domain (rest looked up from reference TRBV5-5 and TRBJ2-7): DAGVTQSPTHLIKTRGQQVTLRCSPISGHKSVSWYQQVLGQGPQFIFQYYEKEERGRGNFPDRFSARQFPNYSSELNVNALLLGDSALYLCASSLKFLAGSSYEQYFGPGTRLTVT.